The 12 T cell receptor beta chains listed next were all sequenced from one sample in a study of blood T cells in healthy people across ages. The use of a sample-barcoded 5' primer and a J-beta primer mix characterized a second PCR of roughly 6 to 11 cycles. MiXCR, run by TCRdb on the 5' RACE reads, gives a single entry per CDR3 protein. The table shows roughly 1 million distinct CDR3 sequences, with under 30% occurring only once. The same data also contributed to another study, on T cells of mothers and their children.

Sequenced input: blood. Receptor source: a girl aged 2-10 years in good health.

This clonotype turned up a few times. The rearrangement links TRBV7-9 to TRBJ2-3; D may be TRBD1 (6 bases). The germline gives CDR1 SEHNR, CDR2 FQNEAQ (reference sequence). Trimming shortened V by 6 bases and J by 2 bases, and 9 bases separated the two germline ends. The CDR3 runs to 13 residues. CDR3 coding DNA: TGTGCCAGCAGATACAGGGCCACAGATACGCAGTATTTT. It yields the protein CASRYRATDTQYF. Full variable domain (rest looked up from reference TRBV7-9 and TRBJ2-3): DTGVSQNPRHKITKRGQNVTFRCDPISEHNRLYWYRQTLGQGPEFLTYFQNEAQLEKSRLLSDRFSAERPKGSFSTLEIQRTEQGDSAMYLCASRYRATDTQYFGPGTRLTVL.

The genes are TRBV7-2 and TRBJ1-6, with D possibly TRBD1 on 6 matching bases. V gave up 2 bases and J gave up 10 bases, with 15 bases separating them. The CDR3 has 15 amino acids. Germline V gene data show CDR1 as SGHTA and CDR2 as FQGNSA. DNA of the CDR3: TGTGCCAGCAGCTTAAATGGGGGACAAGGGTCACCCCTCCACTTT. Its translation is CASSLNGGQGSPLHF.

The V and J genes are TRBV11-2 and TRBJ1-1; D remains unclear. Per the germline V gene, CDR1 is SGHAT and CDR2 is FQNNGV. V gave up 7 bases and J gave up 0 bases, with 9 bases separating them. The length of the CDR3 is 13 residues. As DNA, the CDR3 is TGTGCCAGCACCCCTCCTCTGAACACTGAAGCTTTCTTT. It encodes CASTPPLNTEAFF.

This chain connects TRBV12-3 or TRBV12-4 to TRBJ2-1; D is unresolved. CDR3 length: 12 residues. V lost 8 bases and J 5 bases, leaving 10 bases between the germline ends. The CDR3 nucleotides read TGTGCCAGCGGTCTTGGGAACAATGAGCAGTTCTTC. Amino acids: CASGLGNNEQFF.

The chain combines TRBV5-1 with TRBJ1-1, with D possibly being TRBD1 (5 bases). V was trimmed by 0 bases and J by 0 bases, leaving 12 bases between them. The CDR3 covers 16 residues. Germline V CDR1 and CDR2: SGHRS, YFSETQ. Here the CDR3 DNA reads TGCGCCAGCAGCTTGGGCGGCGGGGCCTTGAACACTGAAGCTTTCTTT. This gives the protein CASSLGGGALNTEAFF.

This sequence joins TRBV7-2 and TRBJ2-5; TRBD2 matches at 7 bases. Trimming at V came to 6 bases and at J to 0 bases, leaving 7 bases not matched to a gene. The CDR3 contains 15 residues. Per germline, CDR1 SGHTA and CDR2 FQGNSA. The CDR3 loop reads CASSYILADQETQYF. CDR3 nucleotide sequence: TGTGCCAGCAGTTACATCCTAGCGGACCAAGAGACCCAGTACTTC.

This clonotype has a single count. V and J are TRBV4-1 and TRBJ2-5; no reliable D call. The V end lost 4 bases, the J end lost 0 bases, and 15 bases lay between the germline ends. The CDR3 is made up of 16 amino acids. The V gene's germline CDR1 is MGHRA and CDR2 YSYEKL. The CDR3 sequence is CASSPPGRANQETQYF. In DNA, the CDR3 is TGCGCCAGCAGCCCCCCGGGTCGGGCAAACCAAGAGACCCAGTACTTC.

This clonotype was counted many times. The CDR3 region has the DNA TGTGCCAGCAGCTTACTCGGGGGGAATGAGCAGTTCTTC. Protein product: CASSLLGGNEQFF. V gene TRBV7-9 combines with J gene TRBJ2-1; 7 positions agree with TRBD2. The CDR3 length is 13 residues. Trimming removed 2 bases from V and 7 bases from J; junction bases left unmatched: 2. Germline V gene lookup returns CDR1 SEHNR and CDR2 FQNEAQ (reference sequence).

This clonotype appeared a few times. Written as DNA, the CDR3 is TGCAGCGTTGATAGCGGGAGACTCTACAATGAGCAGTTCTTC. Amino acids: CSVDSGRLYNEQFF. The chain uses TRBV29-1 and TRBJ2-7; 9 bases are a match to TRBD2. Near its end, the DNA agrees better with TRBJ2-1, so the J call may be wrong. There are 14 residues in the CDR3. The germline gives CDR1 SQVTM, CDR2 ANQGSEA.

The chain carries TRBV20-1 and TRBJ2-5; 11 bases are a match to TRBD1. The CDR3 runs 16 residues. Germline V gene lookup returns CDR1 DFQATT and CDR2 SNEGSKA (reference sequence). Trimming cost V 0 bases and J 3 bases; bases outside gene matches: 6. The CDR3 here is CSARDGRTGGKETQYF. The CDR3 DNA follows: TGCAGTGCTAGAGATGGCCGGACAGGGGGCAAAGAGACCCAGTACTTC.

Details on this clonotype: Sequence at one end of the junction differs from germline and may be a read error. The rearrangement joins TRBV6-5 to TRBJ2-7; D gene uncertain. CDR3 length: 15 amino acids. CDR1 MNHEY and CDR2 SVGAGI come from the germline V gene. CDR3 in amino acids: CASSPWPPHSYEQYF. In DNA, the CDR3 is TGTGCCAGCAGCCCTTGGCCACCACACTCCTATGAGCAGTACTTC.

This clonotype was detected a few times. This sequence joins TRBV27 and TRBJ1-6; D is undetermined. CDR1 and CDR2 from the germline V gene are MNHEY and SMNVEV (reference sequence). V lost 1 base and J 0 bases, leaving 16 bases between the germline ends. The CDR3 is made up of 19 amino acids. The CDR3 DNA sequence: TGTGCCAGCAGTTTATACGGCGCTAGGTTCAGCTCCTATAATTCACCCCTCCACTTT. This encodes CASSLYGARFSSYNSPLHF.